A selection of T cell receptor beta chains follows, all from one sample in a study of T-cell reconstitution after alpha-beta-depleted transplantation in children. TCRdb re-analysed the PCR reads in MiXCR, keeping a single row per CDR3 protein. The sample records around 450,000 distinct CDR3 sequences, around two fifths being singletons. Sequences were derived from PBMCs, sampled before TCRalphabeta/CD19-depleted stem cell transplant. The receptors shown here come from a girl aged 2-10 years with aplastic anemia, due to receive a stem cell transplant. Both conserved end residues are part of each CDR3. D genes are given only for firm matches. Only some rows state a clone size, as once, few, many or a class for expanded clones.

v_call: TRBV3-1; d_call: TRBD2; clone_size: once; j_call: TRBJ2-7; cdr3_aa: CASSRIAGGYEQYF; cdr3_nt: TGTGCCAGCAGCCGCATAGCGGGAGGATACGAGCAGTACTTC
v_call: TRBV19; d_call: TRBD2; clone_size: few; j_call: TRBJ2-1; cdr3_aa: CASSPGLAGMNEQFF; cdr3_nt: TGTGCCAGTAGTCCGGGACTAGCGGGAATGAATGAGCAGTTCTTC
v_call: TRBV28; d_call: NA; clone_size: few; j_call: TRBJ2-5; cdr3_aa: CASSLDKETQYF; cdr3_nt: TGTGCCAGCAGTCTGGACAAAGAGACCCAGTACTTC
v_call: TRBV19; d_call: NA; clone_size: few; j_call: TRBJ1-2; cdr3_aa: CASIIPPQGYGYTF; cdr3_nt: TGTGCCAGTATCATTCCTCCACAGGGCTATGGCTACACCTTC
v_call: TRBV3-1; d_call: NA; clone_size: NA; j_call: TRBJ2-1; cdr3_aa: CASGVYNEQFF; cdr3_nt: TGTGCCAGCGGGGTCTACAATGAGCAGTTCTTC
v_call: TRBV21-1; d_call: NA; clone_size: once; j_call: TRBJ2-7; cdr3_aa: CANLIGGSHYEQYF; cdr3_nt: TGTGCCAACCTGATTGGGGGCAGCCACTACGAGCAGTACTTC
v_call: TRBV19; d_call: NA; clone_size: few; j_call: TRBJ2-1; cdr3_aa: CASSQGPNNEQFF; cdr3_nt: TGTGCCAGTAGTCAGGGGCCAAACAATGAGCAGTTCTTC
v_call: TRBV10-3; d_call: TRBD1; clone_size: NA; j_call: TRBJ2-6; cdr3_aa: CAISSGQGRPGANVLTF; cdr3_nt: TGTGCCATCAGTTCCGGACAGGGGAGGCCTGGGGCCAACGTCCTGACTTTC
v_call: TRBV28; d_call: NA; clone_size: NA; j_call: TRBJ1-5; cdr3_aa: CASSIDRAGQPQHF; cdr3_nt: TGTGCCAGCAGCATCGACCGTGCGGGGCAGCCCCAGCATTTT
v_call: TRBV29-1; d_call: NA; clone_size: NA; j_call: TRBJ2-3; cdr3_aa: CSVATQGSTDTQYF; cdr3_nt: TGCAGCGTCGCGACACAGGGAAGCACAGATACGCAGTATTTT
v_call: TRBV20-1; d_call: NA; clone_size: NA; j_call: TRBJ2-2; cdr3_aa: CSARDLGGGELFF; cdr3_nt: TGCAGTGCTAGAGATCTTGGGGGAGGGGAGCTGTTTTTT
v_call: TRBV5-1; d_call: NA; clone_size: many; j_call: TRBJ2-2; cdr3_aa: CASSLVANTGELFF; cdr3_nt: TGCGCCAGCAGCTTGGTGGCGAACACCGGGGAGCTGTTTTTT
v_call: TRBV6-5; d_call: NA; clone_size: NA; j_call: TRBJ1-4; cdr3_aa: CASSFGDMREKLFF; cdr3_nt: TGTGCCAGCAGTTTCGGGGACATGCGTGAAAAACTGTTTTTT
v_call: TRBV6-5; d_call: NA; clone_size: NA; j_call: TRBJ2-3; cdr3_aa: CASSYDGPSTDTQYF; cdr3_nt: TGTGCCAGCAGTTACGACGGTCCTAGCACAGATACGCAGTATTTT
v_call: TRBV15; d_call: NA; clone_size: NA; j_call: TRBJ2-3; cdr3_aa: CATSPAGQSDTQYF; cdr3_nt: TGTGCCACCAGCCCCGCCGGACAGTCAGATACGCAGTATTTT
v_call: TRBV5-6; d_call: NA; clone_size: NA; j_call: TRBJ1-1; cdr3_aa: CASSLSHSSLEAFF; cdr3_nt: TGTGCCAGCAGCTTGTCCCATAGTAGTCTTGAAGCTTTCTTT
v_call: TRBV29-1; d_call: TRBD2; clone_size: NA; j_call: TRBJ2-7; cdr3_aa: CSVGLAGGTYEQYF; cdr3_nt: TGCAGCGTTGGACTAGCGGGAGGGACCTACGAGCAGTACTTC
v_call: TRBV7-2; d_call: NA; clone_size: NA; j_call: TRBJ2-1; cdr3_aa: CASSLLIEAREQFF; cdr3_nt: TGTGCCAGCAGCTTATTAATAGAAGCGCGGGAGCAGTTCTTC
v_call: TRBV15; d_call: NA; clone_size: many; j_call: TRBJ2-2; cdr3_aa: CATSRDMGNTGELFF; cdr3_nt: TGTGCCACCAGCAGAGATATGGGAAACACCGGGGAGCTGTTTTTT
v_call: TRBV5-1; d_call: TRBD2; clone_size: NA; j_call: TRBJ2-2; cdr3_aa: CASSLFAGVNTGELFF; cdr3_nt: TGCGCCAGCAGCTTGTTTGCGGGGGTGAACACCGGGGAGCTGTTTTTT
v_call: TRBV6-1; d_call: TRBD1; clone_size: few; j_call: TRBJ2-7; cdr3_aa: CASSSRTGVAYEQYF; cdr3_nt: TGTGCCAGCAGCAGTCGGACAGGGGTGGCCTACGAGCAGTACTTC
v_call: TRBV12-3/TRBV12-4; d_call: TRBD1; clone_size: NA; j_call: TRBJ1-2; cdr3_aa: CASSRTGGGRGYTF; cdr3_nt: TGTGCCAGCAGTCGCACAGGGGGCGGAAGGGGCTACACCTTC
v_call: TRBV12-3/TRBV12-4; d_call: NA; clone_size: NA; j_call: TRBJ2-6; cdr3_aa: CASSFLPGSGANVLTF; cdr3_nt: TGTGCCAGCAGTTTTCTCCCCGGGTCTGGGGCCAACGTCCTGACTTTC
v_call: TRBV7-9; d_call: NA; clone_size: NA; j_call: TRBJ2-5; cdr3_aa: CASSLRAGASKTQYF; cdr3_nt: TGTGCCAGCAGCTTAAGGGCGGGGGCCTCGAAGACCCAGTACTTC
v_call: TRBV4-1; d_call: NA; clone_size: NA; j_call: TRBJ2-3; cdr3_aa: CASSQGASATDTQYF; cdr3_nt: TGCGCCAGCAGCCAAGGGGCTAGCGCCACAGATACGCAGTATTTT
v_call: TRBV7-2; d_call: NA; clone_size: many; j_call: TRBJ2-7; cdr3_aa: CASSFSGSYEQYF; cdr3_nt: TGTGCCAGCAGTTTCAGCGGTTCCTACGAGCAGTACTTC
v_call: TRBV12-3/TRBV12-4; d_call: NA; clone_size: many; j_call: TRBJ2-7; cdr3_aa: CASSLTGYEQYF; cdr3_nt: TGTGCCAGCAGCTTAACAGGCTACGAGCAGTACTTC
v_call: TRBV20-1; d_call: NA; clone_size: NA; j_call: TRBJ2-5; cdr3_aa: CSARDPRTGETQYF; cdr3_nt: TGCAGTGCTAGAGATCCCAGGACCGGAGAGACCCAGTACTTC
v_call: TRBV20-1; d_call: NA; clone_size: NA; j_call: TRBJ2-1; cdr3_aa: CSATNQYEQFF; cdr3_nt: TGCAGTGCTACGAACCAATATGAGCAGTTCTTC
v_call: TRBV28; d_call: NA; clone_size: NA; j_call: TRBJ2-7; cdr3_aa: CASSLDSAFLEQYF; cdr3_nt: TGTGCCAGCAGCCTGGACAGTGCCTTCCTCGAGCAGTACTTC
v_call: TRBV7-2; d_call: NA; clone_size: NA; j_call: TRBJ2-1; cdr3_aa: CASSLVLSGTGEQFF; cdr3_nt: TGTGCCAGCAGCTTAGTACTGAGCGGGACAGGTGAGCAGTTCTTC
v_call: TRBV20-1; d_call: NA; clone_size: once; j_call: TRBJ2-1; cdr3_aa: CSAPLQSYNEQFF; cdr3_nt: TGCAGTGCTCCCCTACAATCCTACAATGAGCAGTTCTTC
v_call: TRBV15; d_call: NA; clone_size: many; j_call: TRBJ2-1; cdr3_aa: CATGLYQGNEQFF; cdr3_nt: TGTGCCACCGGACTATATCAGGGCAATGAGCAGTTCTTC
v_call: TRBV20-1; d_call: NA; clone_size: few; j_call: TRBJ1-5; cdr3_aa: CSAPARGDQPQHF; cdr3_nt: TGCAGTGCCCCGGCTCGGGGGGATCAGCCCCAGCATTTT
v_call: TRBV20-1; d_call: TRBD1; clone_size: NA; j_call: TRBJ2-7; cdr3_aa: CSAEPTGAVRGEEQYF; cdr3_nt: TGCAGTGCCGAACCTACAGGGGCGGTTCGTGGGGAAGAGCAGTACTTC
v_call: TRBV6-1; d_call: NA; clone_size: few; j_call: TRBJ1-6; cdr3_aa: CASRPDSSSYNSPLHF; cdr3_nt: TGTGCCAGCAGGCCGGACAGCAGCTCCTATAATTCACCCCTCCACTTT
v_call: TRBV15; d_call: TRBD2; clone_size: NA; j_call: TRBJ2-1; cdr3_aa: CATSERGTRAYNEQFF; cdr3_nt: TGTGCCACCAGCGAGCGCGGGACTAGGGCCTACAATGAGCAGTTCTTC
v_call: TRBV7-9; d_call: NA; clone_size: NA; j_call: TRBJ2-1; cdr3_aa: CASSLSEQAYDEQFF; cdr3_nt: TGTGCCAGCAGCTTATCGGAGCAAGCCTACGATGAGCAGTTCTTC
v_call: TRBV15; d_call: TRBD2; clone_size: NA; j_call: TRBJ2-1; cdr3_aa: CATTSGSYNEQFF; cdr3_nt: TGTGCCACTACTAGCGGTTCCTACAATGAGCAGTTCTTC
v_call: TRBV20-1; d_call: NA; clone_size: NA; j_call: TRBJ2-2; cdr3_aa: CSAGPFDTGELFF; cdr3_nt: TGCAGTGCCGGCCCCTTTGACACCGGGGAGCTGTTTTTT
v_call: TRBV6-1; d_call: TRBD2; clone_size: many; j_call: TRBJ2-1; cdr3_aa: CASGAAGSAYNEQFF; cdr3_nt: TGTGCCAGCGGCGCAGCGGGAAGCGCCTACAATGAGCAGTTCTTC
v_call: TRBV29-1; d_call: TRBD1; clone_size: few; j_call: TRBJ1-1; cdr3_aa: CSDRGQGDPEAFF; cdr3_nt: TGCAGCGACCGTGGACAGGGGGACCCTGAAGCTTTCTTT
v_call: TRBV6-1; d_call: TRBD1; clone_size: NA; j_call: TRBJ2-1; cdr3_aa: CASRLQGAPSNEQFF; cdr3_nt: TGTGCCAGCAGGCTACAGGGGGCGCCGAGCAATGAGCAGTTCTTC
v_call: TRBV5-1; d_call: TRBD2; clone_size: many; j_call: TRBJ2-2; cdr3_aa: CASSPGTSGSPTGELFF; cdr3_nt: TGCGCCAGCAGCCCCGGGACTAGCGGGAGTCCCACCGGGGAGCTGTTTTTT
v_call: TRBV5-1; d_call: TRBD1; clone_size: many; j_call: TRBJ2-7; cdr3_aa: CASSLGQGEAEQYF; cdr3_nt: TGCGCCAGCAGCTTGGGACAGGGTGAAGCCGAGCAGTACTTC
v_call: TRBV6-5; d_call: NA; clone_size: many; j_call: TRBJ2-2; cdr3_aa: CASSYSIGVGELFF; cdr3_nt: TGTGCCAGCAGTTACTCGATTGGGGTCGGGGAGCTGTTTTTT
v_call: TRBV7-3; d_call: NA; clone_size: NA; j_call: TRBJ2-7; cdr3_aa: CARRTYEQYF; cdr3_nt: TGTGCCAGAAGAACCTACGAGCAGTACTTC
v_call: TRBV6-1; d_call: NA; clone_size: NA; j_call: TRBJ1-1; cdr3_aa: CANSFGPPRGTEAFF; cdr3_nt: TGTGCCAACTCCTTTGGACCCCCCCGCGGCACTGAAGCTTTCTTT
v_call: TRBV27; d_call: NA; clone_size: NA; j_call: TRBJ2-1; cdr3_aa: CASSLGGELRNEQFF; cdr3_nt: TGTGCCAGCAGTTTGGGGGGCGAACTCCGGAATGAGCAGTTCTTC
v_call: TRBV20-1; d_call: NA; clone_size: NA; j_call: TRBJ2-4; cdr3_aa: CSASPGRGTKNIQYF; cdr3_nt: TGCAGTGCCTCCCCCGGGCGAGGGACCAAAAACATTCAGTACTTC
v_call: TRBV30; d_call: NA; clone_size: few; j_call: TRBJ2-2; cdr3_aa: CAWSALSLGGELFF; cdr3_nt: TGTGCCTGGAGTGCCCTCTCCCTTGGGGGGGAGCTGTTTTTT
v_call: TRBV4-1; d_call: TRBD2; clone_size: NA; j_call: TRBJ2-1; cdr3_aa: CASSQALVRAGSYNEQFF; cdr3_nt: TGCGCCAGCAGCCAAGCATTGGTCCGAGCGGGGTCCTACAATGAGCAGTTCTTC
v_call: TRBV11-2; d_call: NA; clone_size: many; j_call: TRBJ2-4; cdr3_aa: CASSVTKNIQYF; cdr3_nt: TGTGCCAGCAGTGTAACCAAAAACATTCAGTACTTC